Listed below are T cell receptor beta chains from one sample, sequenced in a study of control samples from healthy donors and cancer patients. Profiling relied on immunoSEQ multiplex PCR, and the TCRdb table lists in-frame clones only, not all of them. The sample holds tens of thousands of clones, around 92% seen once. Sequencing was carried out using blood. Receptors originate from a man aged 50 or older in good health. CDR3s include the opening cysteine and the closing phenylalanine or tryptophan. The order of the fields is D gene, J gene, V gene, clone size, CDR3 protein, CDR3 DNA. D genes are given only for firm matches. Clone size is stated in some rows and not others, as once, few, many or a class when expanded.

TRBD2 | TRBJ2-1 | TRBV7-6 | . | CASSRTSGTTYNEQFF | TGTGCCAGCAGCCGGACTAGCGGGACCACCTACAATGAGCAGTTCTTC
. | TRBJ2-5 | TRBV5-6 | . | CASSGLGTLRGTQYF | TGTGCCAGCAGCGGCCTCGGGACTCTCCGGGGGACCCAGTACTTC
TRBD1 | TRBJ1-1 | TRBV11-1 | once | CASSAQGPNTEAFF | TGTGCCAGCAGCGCACAGGGGCCGAACACTGAAGCTTTCTTT
. | TRBJ2-3 | TRBV4-2 | . | CASSHTRALGTDTQYF | TGTGCCAGCAGCCACACTCGGGCCCTCGGCACAGATACGCAGTATTTT
. | TRBJ1-1 | TRBV6-5 | . | CASNENTEAFF | TGTGCCAGCAACGAGAACACTGAAGCTTTCTTT
. | TRBJ1-5 | TRBV30 | . | CAWTTGATNQPQHF | TGTGCCTGGACTACGGGGGCGACGAATCAGCCCCAGCATTTT
. | TRBJ1-6 | TRBV9 | . | CASSAGVGTPLHF | TGTGCCAGCAGCGCGGGGGTCGGGACACCCCTCCACTTT
TRBD2 | TRBJ2-3 | TRBV5-1 | . | CASSLLAGGPQRTDTQYF | TGCGCCAGCAGCTTGCTTGCGGGGGGACCCCAGCGGACAGATACGCAGTATTTT
. | TRBJ1-1 | TRBV7-2 | once | CASSLSPGKGGTEAFF | TGTGCCAGCAGCTTATCTCCAGGGAAGGGCGGCACTGAAGCTTTCTTT
. | TRBJ1-1 | TRBV11-3 | . | CASSSGLYEAFF | TGTGCCAGCAGCTCAGGGCTTTATGAAGCTTTCTTT
TRBD2 | TRBJ2-5 | TRBV6-2/TRBV6-3 | once | CASSGTSGGPGQETQYF | TGTGCCAGCAGCGGGACTAGCGGGGGCCCAGGGCAAGAGACCCAGTACTTC
. | TRBJ1-1 | TRBV6-6 | . | CASTFRGGTEAFF | TGTGCCAGCACTTTTCGAGGGGGCACTGAAGCTTTCTTT
TRBD2 | TRBJ2-4 | TRBV5-4 | . | CASSLDVAGAKGGNIQYF | TGTGCCAGCAGCTTGGATGTAGCGGGGGCCAAAGGGGGAAACATTCAGTACTTC
. | TRBJ1-5 | TRBV29-1 | . | CSVIQGNQPQHF | TGCAGCGTTATCCAGGGAAATCAGCCCCAGCATTTT
TRBD2 | TRBJ2-3 | TRBV5-1 | . | CASSLAGRGGTDTQYF | TGCGCCAGCAGCTTGGCGGGGCGGGGGGGCACAGATACGCAGTATTTT
. | TRBJ2-7 | TRBV11-3 | . | CASSLRGEQYF | TGTGCCAGCAGCTTAAGAGGTGAGCAGTACTTC
. | TRBJ1-3 | TRBV11-2 | . | CASSLRGGETGNTIYF | TGTGCCAGCAGCTTACGTGGGGGGGAAACCGGAAACACCATATATTTT
. | TRBJ1-1 | TRBV3-1/TRBV3-2 | once | CASSQIRQARTEAFF | TGTGCCAGCAGCCAGATCAGACAGGCGAGGACTGAAGCTTTCTTT
. | TRBJ2-4 | TRBV9 | . | CASSVGGTLGKNIQYF | TGTGCCAGCAGCGTAGGGGGGACCTTGGGCAAAAACATTCAGTACTTC
TRBD1 | TRBJ1-4 | TRBV5-6 | . | CASSLGDSLNEKLFF | TGTGCCAGCAGCTTGGGGGACAGTCTTAATGAAAAACTGTTTTTT
TRBD1 | TRBJ2-4 | TRBV29-1 | . | CSVYRGAKNIQYF | TGCAGCGTTTACAGGGGGGCCAAAAACATTCAGTACTTC
. | TRBJ2-7 | TRBV2 | . | CASSDVSTYEQYF | TGTGCCAGCAGTGATGTCAGTACCTACGAGCAGTACTTC
TRBD1 | TRBJ1-2 | TRBV3-1/TRBV3-2 | . | CASSHRAGQGGSNYGYTF | TGTGCCAGCAGCCACAGGGCGGGACAGGGAGGGTCTAACTATGGCTACACCTTC
. | TRBJ2-3 | TRBV25-1 | . | CASSGSTALQLSTDTQYF | TGTGCCAGCAGTGGGTCGACAGCCTTACAACTTAGCACAGATACGCAGTATTTT
. | TRBJ1-1 | TRBV18 | once | CASSPPGHLNTEAFF | TGTGCCAGCTCACCACCGGGACACTTGAACACTGAAGCTTTCTTT
TRBD1 | TRBJ1-2 | TRBV29-1 | few | CSVHLQGADGYTF | TGCAGCGTTCACCTCCAGGGGGCTGATGGCTACACCTTC
TRBD1 | TRBJ2-1 | TRBV5-4 | once | CASSSPRERGHEQFF | TGTGCCAGCAGCTCACCCCGAGAGAGGGGGCATGAGCAGTTCTTC
. | TRBJ2-5 | TRBV11-3 | . | CASSSQETQYF | TGTGCCAGCAGCTCACAAGAGACCCAGTACTTC
. | TRBJ1-1 | TRBV19 | . | CASNDPNTEAFF | TGTGCCAGTAACGACCCGAACACTGAAGCTTTCTTT
TRBD2 | TRBJ2-7 | TRBV6-4 | . | CASLGRSSYEQYF | TGTGCCAGCCTCGGGAGGAGCTCCTACGAGCAGTACTTC
. | TRBJ1-4 | TRBV7-2 | . | CASSSGRSGEKLFF | TGTGCCAGCAGCTCCGGGAGGTCGGGTGAAAAACTGTTTTTT
TRBD1 | TRBJ2-7 | TRBV2 | . | CASSGEGTGYIDEQYF | TGTGCCAGCAGTGGCGAGGGGACAGGGTATATCGACGAGCAGTACTTC
. | TRBJ1-1 | TRBV30 | . | CAWGHQNTEAFF | TGTGCCTGGGGACACCAGAACACTGAAGCTTTCTTT
TRBD2 | TRBJ2-5 | TRBV5-6 | . | CASSQLAGEGKTQYF | TGTGCCAGCAGCCAACTAGCGGGGGAGGGAAAGACCCAGTACTTC
TRBD1 | TRBJ2-7 | TRBV19 | . | CASSSRQGGSYEQYF | TGTGCCAGTAGTAGTCGACAGGGGGGGTCCTACGAGCAGTACTTC
TRBD2 | TRBJ2-3 | TRBV27 | . | CASSQQRGSTDTQYF | TGTGCCAGCAGTCAACAGCGGGGTAGCACAGATACGCAGTATTTT
TRBD1 | TRBJ1-6 | TRBV2 | . | CASSRQGGNSPLHF | TGTGCCAGCAGTAGACAGGGGGGAAATTCACCCCTCCACTTT
TRBD2 | TRBJ2-1 | TRBV28 | . | CASSPSLAGGGEQFF | TGTGCCAGCAGTCCCTCCCTAGCGGGGGGGGGCGAGCAGTTCTTC
. | TRBJ1-6 | TRBV30 | . | CAWKFEGNNSPLHF | TGTGCCTGGAAATTCGAGGGGAATAATTCACCCCTCCACTTT
TRBD1 | TRBJ1-1 | TRBV6-5 | . | CASSLDRETEAFF | TGTGCCAGCAGCCTCGACAGGGAAACTGAAGCTTTCTTT
. | TRBJ1-1 | TRBV6-5 | . | CASSYSWRTEAFF | TGTGCCAGCAGTTACTCATGGAGGACTGAAGCTTTCTTT
. | TRBJ1-2 | TRBV5-6 | . | CASSLVVRDKNYYGYTF | TGTGCCAGCAGCTTGGTGGTCCGGGACAAGAATTACTATGGCTACACCTTC
TRBD1 | TRBJ2-3 | TRBV27 | . | CATRDRGTFSTDTQYF | TGTGCCACCCGGGACAGGGGGACATTTAGCACAGATACGCAGTATTTT
TRBD2 | TRBJ2-5 | TRBV25-1 | . | CASSGASSGYKETQYF | TGTGCCAGCAGTGGGGCGAGTAGCGGGTACAAAGAGACCCAGTACTTC
. | TRBJ2-7 | TRBV2 | few | CASSGTGTQKGEQYF | TGTGCCAGCAGCGGAACCGGGACTCAAAAAGGCGAGCAGTACTTC
. | TRBJ1-1 | TRBV5-6 | . | CASSLRPHTEAFF | TGTGCCAGCAGCTTGCGGCCTCACACTGAAGCTTTCTTT
. | TRBJ1-2 | TRBV19 | . | CASSAGGNYGYTF | TGTGCCAGTAGTGCCGGAGGCAACTATGGCTACACCTTC
TRBD2 | TRBJ2-5 | TRBV29-1 | . | CSVDGGGLGETQYF | TGCAGCGTTGATGGCGGGGGGCTGGGGGAGACCCAGTACTTC
TRBD1 | TRBJ1-4 | TRBV5-6 | . | CASSSRTGNEKLFF | TGTGCCAGCAGCTCCCGGACAGGGAATGAAAAACTGTTTTTT
. | TRBJ2-1 | TRBV18 | . | CASSPITSVTDEQFF | TGTGCCAGCTCACCAATTACGTCCGTAACGGATGAGCAGTTCTTC
TRBD1 | TRBJ1-1 | TRBV18 | . | CASSPTGEMNTEAFF | TGTGCCAGCTCCCCAACAGGGGAGATGAACACTGAAGCTTTCTTT
. | TRBJ1-5 | TRBV15 | . | CATSKAVNSNQPQHF | TGTGCCACCAGCAAGGCAGTGAATAGCAATCAGCCCCAGCATTTT
. | TRBJ2-1 | TRBV6-7 | . | CASSPNQPGAEQFF | TGTGCCAGCAGCCCCAATCAGCCGGGTGCTGAGCAGTTCTTC